A selection of T cell receptor beta chains follows, all from one sample in a study of blood T cell repertoires in COVID-19. Only in-frame clones appear in the TCRdb table, and some are missing; sequencing was by immunoSEQ multiplex PCR. The table records fewer than 250,000 clones, 80% to 90% of them present only once. The sequenced material came from peripheral blood. The receptor source for this set is a woman between 40 and 55 years old with active or convalescent COVID-19. The CDR3 runs from the conserved cysteine through the conserved F or W. Fields, in order: D gene, V gene, J gene, clone size, CDR3 DNA, CDR3 protein. The D gene is left open where the match is weak. Rows may omit the clone size; those that give it use once, few, many or a size class.

>NA|TRBV2|TRBJ1-2|NA
TGTGCCAGCAGTGAAATGGGGGCCGACCTCTATGGCTACACCTTC
CASSEMGADLYGYTF
>TRBD2|TRBV19|TRBJ2-1|NA
TGTGCCAGTAGTATAGGAGGCGGGAGTGGGAATGAGCAGTTCTTC
CASSIGGGSGNEQFF
>TRBD2|TRBV2|TRBJ2-1|once
TGTGCCAGCAAACCGGGACTAGGCATCTTCAATGAGCAGTTCTTC
CASKPGLGIFNEQFF
>NA|TRBV6-1|TRBJ2-1|NA
TGTGCCAGCAGTGAACGGGGGCAGTTCTTC
CASSERGQFF
>TRBD1|TRBV6-5|TRBJ1-2|NA
TGTGCCAGCAGTCCTACAGGGGATAGTGGCTACACCTTC
CASSPTGDSGYTF
>TRBD2|TRBV12-5|TRBJ2-2|many
TGTGCTAGCGGGGGGACCCCGACCGGGGAGCTGTTTTTT
CASGGTPTGELFF
>TRBD2|TRBV5-3|TRBJ2-1|NA
TGTGCCAGACCTAACCTAGCGGGAGTAAGCAATGAGCAGTTCTTC
CARPNLAGVSNEQFF
>NA|TRBV10-3|TRBJ1-1|NA
TGTGCCATTACCCGGGACTCGAACACTGAAGCTTTCTTT
CAITRDSNTEAFF
>TRBD1|TRBV11-2|TRBJ1-4|once
TGTGCCAGCAACAGGGGTCGGGATGAAAAACTGTTTTTT
CASNRGRDEKLFF
>NA|TRBV11-2|TRBJ1-1|NA
TGTGCCAGCAGCTCCGGGAGCCCTGGGAACACTGAAGCTTTCTTT
CASSSGSPGNTEAFF
>TRBD2|TRBV5-1|TRBJ2-3|NA
TGCGCCAGCAGCCCGGCGGGGGGCCCTAGCACAGATACGCAGTATTTT
CASSPAGGPSTDTQYF